The clone carrying this TCR beta chain was counted ten times or more. The sample originates from a study of T cell repertoires in cytomegalovirus infection. Germline assignment: CDR1 SGHTA and CDR2 FQGNSA. V shed 4 bases, J shed 15 bases, and the junction held 16 bases outside the gene matches. The CDR3 has 16 amino acids. TCRdb reprocessed the reads via MiXCR and lists one record per CDR3 protein. The data contain 300,000 to 400,000 distinct CDR3 sequences, 9% to 9.5% of them seen just once; the ten biggest clones take up 3.5% to 4.5%. This chain uses TRBV7-2 with TRBJ2-1, with TRBD2 matching 12 bases. Material for sequencing was PBMCs. This TCR came from a human donor in good health (CMV status not recorded). Some clones in this sample may be carry-over from other donors' samples. The CDR3 DNA reads TGTGCCAGCAGCTCCCAGACTAGCGGGAGAATTGGGGGGGCGTTCTTC. Translated, it gives CASSSQTSGRIGGAFF.